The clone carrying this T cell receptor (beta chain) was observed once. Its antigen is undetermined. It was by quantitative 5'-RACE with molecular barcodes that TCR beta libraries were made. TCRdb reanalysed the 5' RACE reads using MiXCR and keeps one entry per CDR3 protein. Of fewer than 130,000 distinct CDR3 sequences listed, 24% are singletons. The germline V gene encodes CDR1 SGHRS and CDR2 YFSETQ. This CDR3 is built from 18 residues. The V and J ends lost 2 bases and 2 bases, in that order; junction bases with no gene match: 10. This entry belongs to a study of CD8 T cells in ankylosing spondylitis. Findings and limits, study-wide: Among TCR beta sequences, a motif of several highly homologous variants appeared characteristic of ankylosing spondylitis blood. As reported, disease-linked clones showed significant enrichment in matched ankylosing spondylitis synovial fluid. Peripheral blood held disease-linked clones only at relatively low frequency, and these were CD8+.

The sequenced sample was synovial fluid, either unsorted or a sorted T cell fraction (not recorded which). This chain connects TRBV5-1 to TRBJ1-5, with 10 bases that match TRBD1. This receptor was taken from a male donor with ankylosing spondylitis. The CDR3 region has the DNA TGCGCCAGCAGCTTTCCGGGACAGGGGATATGGGGCAATCAGCCCCAGCATTTT. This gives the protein CASSFPGQGIWGNQPQHF. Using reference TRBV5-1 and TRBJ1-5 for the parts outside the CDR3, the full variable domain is KAGVTQTPRYLIKTRGQQVTLSCSPISGHRSVSWYQQTPGQGLQFLFEYFSETQRNKGNFPGRFSGRQFSNSRSEMNVSTLELGDSALYLCASSFPGQGIWGNQPQHFGDGTRLSIL.